These T cell receptor beta chains were read from a single sample in a study of cytomegalovirus exposure and HLA in healthy donors. Only in-frame clones appear in the TCRdb table, and some are missing; sequencing was by immunoSEQ multiplex PCR. There are around 50,000 clones in the sample; around three fifths occur only once, and approximately 12% lies in the top ten. Sample: PBMCs. Receptors originate from a human donor in good health. Each CDR3 is given with its conserved first and last residue. A D gene is named only where the DNA matches it firmly. Clone size is given for some rows only: seen once, a few or many times, or a class if the clone is expanded.

>TRBV12-5|NA|TRBJ1-4|NA
TGTGCTAGTGTCCCGGATGGAGGAGGGTCTAATGAAAAACTGTTTTTT
CASVPDGGGSNEKLFF
>TRBV15|TRBD1|TRBJ1-2|NA
TGTGCCACCAGCAGGGAATTCCCTGGATTTCAGGGGGACTATGGCTACACCTTC
CATSREFPGFQGDYGYTF
>TRBV4-3|TRBD2|TRBJ2-7|once
TGCGCCAGCAGCCCAGCGGGGTACTCCAACACCTACGAGCAGTACTTC
CASSPAGYSNTYEQYF
>TRBV18|NA|TRBJ1-4|NA
TGTGCCAGCTCACCACCGCTGGGTGCAGGCAGCGAAAAACTGTTTTTT
CASSPPLGAGSEKLFF
>TRBV9|TRBD1|TRBJ2-6|NA
TGTGCCAGCAGCTCCCCCGGGACAGGTGAATTCTCTGGGGCCAACGTCCTGACTTTC
CASSSPGTGEFSGANVLTF
>TRBV7-3|NA|TRBJ1-1|NA
TGTGCCAGCAGCCCCTCCGGGAACACTGAAGCTTTCTTT
CASSPSGNTEAFF
>TRBV5-6|TRBD1|TRBJ2-5|once
TGTGCCAGCAGCTTGGACAGGGGGGTGACCCAGTACTTC
CASSLDRGVTQYF
>TRBV27|NA|TRBJ1-4|NA
TGTGCCAGCAGTACCACGGACGGGGGTGGTTGGTATGAAAAACTGTTTTTT
CASSTTDGGGWYEKLFF
>TRBV7-9|TRBD1|TRBJ1-1|NA
TGTGCCAGCAGCTACTTACAGGGGGGCGCTGAAGCTTTCTTT
CASSYLQGGAEAFF
>TRBV6-5|NA|TRBJ2-7|NA
TGTGCCAGCATCCCGCGGACGGGGAGGACCTACGAGCAGTACTTC
CASIPRTGRTYEQYF
>TRBV18|TRBD1|TRBJ1-2|NA
TGTGCCAGCTCACCGCAGACAGGGCTGGATGGCTACACCTTC
CASSPQTGLDGYTF
>TRBV5-1|NA|TRBJ2-5|NA
TGCGCCAGCAGAGGGACAACCGCAGAGACCCAGTACTTC
CASRGTTAETQYF
>TRBV27|TRBD2|TRBJ2-3|NA
TGTGCCAGCAGTTTAACGGGACTAGCCGGGAATACGCAGTATTTT
CASSLTGLAGNTQYF
>TRBV18|NA|TRBJ1-6|NA
TGTGCCAGCTCACCAATGACAGTGAATTCACCCCTCCACTTT
CASSPMTVNSPLHF
>TRBV2|NA|TRBJ2-1|NA
TGTGCCGGGGCTATAACGAGCTACAATGAGCAGTTCTTC
CAGAITSYNEQFF
>TRBV5-4|NA|TRBJ1-1|NA
TGTGCCAGCAGCTTGGCGATCGGGTTAGGTGACGACACTGAAGCTTTCTTT
CASSLAIGLGDDTEAFF
>TRBV5-1|TRBD1|TRBJ2-2|NA
TGCGCCAGCAAGACAGGGGGCTACACCGGGGAGCTGTTTTTT
CASKTGGYTGELFF
>TRBV4-3|NA|TRBJ2-1|NA
TGCGCCAGCAGCCAAGAGGCCCGCTCCCCCTACAATGAGCAGTTCTTC
CASSQEARSPYNEQFF
>TRBV7-8|NA|TRBJ1-5|NA
TGTGCCAGCAGCCCTAGACAGGGCAATCAGCCCCAGCATTTT
CASSPRQGNQPQHF
>TRBV5-1|NA|TRBJ1-2|NA
TGCGCCAGCAGCTTGGAAAAGGGGATGTGTGGCTACACCTTC
CASSLEKGMCGYTF
>TRBV18|TRBD2|TRBJ2-7|NA
TGTGCCAGCTCACTGGGGCTTGGAGCGGGGCGGTACGAGCAGTACTTC
CASSLGLGAGRYEQYF
>TRBV21-1|NA|TRBJ2-2|NA
TGTGCCAGCAGCTCCCGGGATCCCGGGGAGCTGTTTTTT
CASSSRDPGELFF
>TRBV10-2|TRBD1|TRBJ2-1|NA
TGCGCCAGCAGCCAAGAAGACAGGGGAGAAACCTACAATGAGCAGTTCTTC
CASSQEDRGETYNEQFF
>TRBV30|NA|TRBJ2-3|NA
TGTGCCTGGGCACAGGGATTCAGCACAGATACGCAGTATTTT
CAWAQGFSTDTQYF
>TRBV5-5|TRBD1|TRBJ1-1|few
TGTGCCAGCAGCCCGAGGGGGCAAGGGCGTACTGAAGCTTTCTTT
CASSPRGQGRTEAFF
>TRBV7-2|TRBD2|TRBJ2-5|NA
TGTGCCAGCAGCCCCGCGGGGGGGCCCCTGAAGACCCAGTACTTC
CASSPAGGPLKTQYF
>TRBV5-1|NA|TRBJ1-1|few
TGCGCCAGCAGCTCACAGGGTGTTGTAACTGAAGCTTTCTTT
CASSSQGVVTEAFF
>TRBV7-3|NA|TRBJ1-1|NA
TGTGCCAGCAGCTTACCGCCCCCGACAGCGGGTGATTCTGAAGCTTTCTTT
CASSLPPPTAGDSEAFF
>TRBV7-3|NA|TRBJ2-1|NA
TGTGCCAGCAGCTTACGGGGGGCGGTCTACAATGAGCAGTTCTTC
CASSLRGAVYNEQFF
>TRBV27|TRBD2|TRBJ2-5|NA
TGTGCCAGCATATCGCTAGCGGGGCCGGTAGAGACCCAGTACTTC
CASISLAGPVETQYF
>TRBV4-1|NA|TRBJ2-2|NA
TGCGCCAGCAGCCAAGAAGTGTGGGGGGCCGGGGAGCTGTTTTTT
CASSQEVWGAGELFF
>TRBV5-4|NA|TRBJ1-2|few
TGTGCCAGCAGCTTGGCCCGGGACATCCTCACCCCTTATGGCTACACCTTC
CASSLARDILTPYGYTF
>TRBV18|TRBD1|TRBJ1-2|NA
TGTGCCAGCTCACCCGGGACAGACCTCTATGGCTACACCTTC
CASSPGTDLYGYTF
>TRBV5-6|NA|TRBJ1-1|NA
TGTGCCAGCAGCTTGGGTCGGAACACTGAAGCTTTCTTT
CASSLGRNTEAFF
>TRBV6-6|NA|TRBJ2-7|NA
TGTGCCAGCAGTTACCCGGCAAGGGGGACCTACGAGCAGTACTTC
CASSYPARGTYEQYF
>TRBV19|NA|TRBJ1-2|NA
TGTGCCAGTAGTTCGCAGCCCGGGGGGGGCTACACCTTC
CASSSQPGGGYTF
>TRBV11-3|TRBD1|TRBJ1-1|NA
TGTGCCAGCAGCCCGACAGGGATTAACACTGAAGCTTTCTTT
CASSPTGINTEAFF
>TRBV9|NA|TRBJ1-1|NA
TGTGCCAGCAGCGTAGAGGAGGCCCGAAACACTGAAGCTTTCTTT
CASSVEEARNTEAFF
>TRBV5-1|NA|TRBJ1-1|few
TGCGCCAGCGGGGGGGGAGTTGACACTGAAGCTTTCTTT
CASGGGVDTEAFF
>TRBV4-1|NA|TRBJ1-1|NA
TGCGCCAGCAGCCAAGACTTGGAGGTCTTGGGGAAAAGGAACACTGAAGCTTTCTTT
CASSQDLEVLGKRNTEAFF
>TRBV12-5|TRBD1|TRBJ1-1|few
TGTGCTAGTGGTCCAGGGACAGGGGGCACTGAAGCTTTCTTT
CASGPGTGGTEAFF
>TRBV2|NA|TRBJ1-2|few
TGTGCCAGCAGTAGTCAGGCCTCAATCCTAGGCTACACCTTC
CASSSQASILGYTF
>TRBV2|NA|TRBJ1-5|NA
TGTGCCAGCAGTGTTGGCCGGGGGCCCCAGCATTTT
CASSVGRGPQHF
>TRBV9|NA|TRBJ1-2|NA
TGTGCCAGCAGCGCACAGGGTTATAGCGGCTACACCTTC
CASSAQGYSGYTF
>TRBV6-1|NA|TRBJ1-1|NA
TGTGCCAGCACGGGGGAAGTGGCTGAAGCTTTCTTT
CASTGEVAEAFF
>TRBV9|NA|TRBJ2-3|few
TGTGCCAGCAGCGTGCGATCGGGGATAGCAGATACGCAGTATTTT
CASSVRSGIADTQYF
>TRBV5-1|NA|TRBJ2-5|NA
TGCGCCAGCAGCCCCACCCCTAGCGAGACCCAGTACTTC
CASSPTPSETQYF
>TRBV13|NA|TRBJ1-1|NA
TGTGCCAGCAGCTCCCGACAGGATGGTTTGAACACTGAAGCTTTCTTT
CASSSRQDGLNTEAFF
>TRBV23-1|TRBD1|TRBJ1-1|once
TGCGCCAGCAGTCAATCGAGAGACAGGGGGAATGCTTTCTTT
CASSQSRDRGNAFF